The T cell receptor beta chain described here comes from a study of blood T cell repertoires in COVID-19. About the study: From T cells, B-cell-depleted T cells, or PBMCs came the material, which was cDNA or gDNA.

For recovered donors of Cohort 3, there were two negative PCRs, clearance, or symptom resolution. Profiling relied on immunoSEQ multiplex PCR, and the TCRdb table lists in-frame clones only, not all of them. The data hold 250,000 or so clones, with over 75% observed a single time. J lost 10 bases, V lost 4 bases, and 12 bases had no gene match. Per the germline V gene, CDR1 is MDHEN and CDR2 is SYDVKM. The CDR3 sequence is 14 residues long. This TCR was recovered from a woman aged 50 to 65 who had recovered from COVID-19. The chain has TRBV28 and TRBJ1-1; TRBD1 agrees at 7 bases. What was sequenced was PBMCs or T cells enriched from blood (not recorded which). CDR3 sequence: CASSSPGTEVPAFF. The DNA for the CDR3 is TGTGCCAGCAGTTCCCCCGGGACAGAGGTCCCAGCTTTCTTT.